What follows are 22 T cell receptor beta chains derived from one specimen sequenced in a study of glioma-infiltrating T cells after dendritic cell vaccination. Measured with immunoSEQ multiplex PCR; TCRdb has only the in-frame clones, and not every one. Of more than 95,000 clones in the sample, 81% were seen once. The sequences come from blood, collected before dendritic cell vaccination. The receptors shown here come from a human donor with glioblastoma.

This clone was detected only a few times. The gene calls are TRBV5-1 and TRBJ2-7; TRBD2 matches at 9 bases. Germline-derived CDR1 and CDR2 are SGHRS and YFSETQ. With V trimmed by 4 bases and J by 11 bases, 7 bases remained unmatched. This CDR3 is built from 12 residues. DNA for the CDR3: TGCGCCAGCAGCGAGAAGCGGGGGGTGGAGTACTTC. Its translation is CASSEKRGVEYF.

This clone appeared a single time. The gene calls are TRBV7-9 and TRBJ1-1, with no clear D. Deletions cut 1 base from V and 2 bases from J, with 8 bases between. Germline assignment: CDR1 SEHNR and CDR2 FQNEAQ (reference sequence). This CDR3 has 14 residues. For the CDR3, the DNA is TGTGCCAGCAGCTTAGTGGCAGTAAACACTGAAGCTTTCTTT. Protein product: CASSLVAVNTEAFF.

The chain uses TRBV30 and TRBJ2-1; D perhaps matches TRBD2 (7 bases). From germline, CDR1 is GTSNPN and CDR2 SVGIG (reference sequence). The V and J ends lost 2 bases and 6 bases respectively, with 14 bases between them. The CDR3 extends over 14 amino acids. CDR3 DNA: TGTGCCTGGAGTCTCCGTGCGGGGGCCAATGAGCAGTTCTTC. This sequence encodes CAWSLRAGANEQFF.

This clone has more than one count but fewer than ten. The chain has TRBV5-4 and TRBJ2-3, with 7 nucleotides matching TRBD1. This CDR3 contains 14 residues. The germline CDR1 and CDR2 sequences are SGHNT and YYREEE (reference sequence). V trimming: 2 bases; J trimming: 6 bases; junction bases outside the gene matches: 6. For the CDR3, the DNA is TGTGCCAGCAGCTTCATGGCACAGGGGGATACGCAGTATTTT. This codes for CASSFMAQGDTQYF.

The chain joins TRBV7-8 to TRBJ2-4, with TRBD2 matching over 7 bases. After removal of 4 bases from V and 2 bases from J, the junction contained 11 bases not matched to a gene. CDR1 and CDR2 from the germline V gene are SGHVS and FQNEAQ. The CDR3 is made up of 17 amino acids. The CDR3 region is CASSSGGPVGTKNIQYF. DNA for the CDR3: TGTGCCAGCAGCTCGGGGGGACCCGTTGGGACCAAAAACATTCAGTACTTC.

The rearrangement uses TRBV9 and TRBJ1-4, with a weak D call TRBD1 (5 bases). The CDR3 contains 18 residues. From germline, CDR1 is SGDLS and CDR2 YYNGEE. The ends were cut back, 4 bases at V and 6 bases at J, with 25 bases in the middle. In DNA form, the CDR3 reads TGTGCCAGCAGCCTTGGGGAGGGGCGTTGGAGTCGAGATGAAAAACTGTTTTTT. It encodes CASSLGEGRWSRDEKLFF.

J is TRBJ1-2 and V is TRBV21-1; the D segment call TRBD1 is taken from the table without a DNA check. TRBV21-1 is reported as a pseudogene. This CDR3 comprises 15 residues. In DNA form, the CDR3 reads TGTGCCAGCAGCCCCGGGCAGGGGCCTTGCTATGGCTACACCTTC. Translating it yields CASSPGQGPCYGYTF.

The chain employs TRBV4-1 and TRBJ1-1, with 9 bases that match TRBD1. V lost 0 bases and J lost 5; bases outside the gene matches: 10. CDR1 is MGHRA, CDR2 YSYEKL, per germline. This CDR3 has 17 amino acids. The CDR3 DNA reads TGCGCCAGCAGCCAAGAACGGACAGGGGAGGGTAGAACTGAAGCTTTCTTT. Translating gives CASSQERTGEGRTEAFF.

This rearrangement joins TRBV23-1 to TRBJ2-1, with 10 bases aligning to TRBD1. TRBV23-1 qualifies as an ORF whose function is uncertain. The junction had 7 bases not matched to a gene; V was cut back by 2 bases and J by 6 bases. This CDR3 region has 16 residues. The DNA of the CDR3 is TGCGCCAGCAGTCAAGGTTCGGGGACAGGGGCCAATGAGCAGTTCTTC. Its translation is CASSQGSGTGANEQFF.

CDR3 region: CASSQVREQFF. DNA for the CDR3: TGCGCCAGCAGCCAAGTTCGGGAGCAGTTCTTC. The chain couples TRBV4-1 to TRBJ2-1, with no clear D. CDR1 MGHRA and CDR2 YSYEKL come from the germline V gene. This CDR3 contains 11 residues. Trimming shortened V by 1 base and J by 10 bases, and 5 bases separated the two germline ends.

This clone was seen a handful of times. V is TRBV7-2 and J is TRBJ2-7; no firm D call. Germline CDR1 is SGHTA and CDR2 is FQGNSA. There are 11 residues in the CDR3. V dropped 5 bases and J dropped 1 base, with 3 bases sitting between them. This CDR3 is CASSPSYEQYF. In DNA form, the CDR3 reads TGTGCCAGCAGCCCGTCCTACGAGCAGTACTTC.

J is TRBJ2-5 and V is TRBV7-3; a weak D match, TRBD1 (6 bases). The assigned J gene may be wrong: the sequence end matches TRBJ2-7 better. This CDR3 is 13 amino acids long. CDR1 and CDR2 from the germline V gene are SGHTA and FQGTGA. The CDR3 nucleotides are TGTGCCAGCAGCTGGGACACGACCTACGAGCAGTACTTC. Its translation: CASSWDTTYEQYF.

V is TRBV5-1 and J is TRBJ2-7, with 9 bases aligning to TRBD1. CDR3 length: 16 residues. Looked up from germline, CDR1 is SGHRS and CDR2 is YFSETQ. J lost 3 bases, V lost 3 bases, and 10 bases had no gene match. The CDR3 region has the DNA TGCGCCAGCAGCTGGAGGGACAGGGAAATGAGCTACGAGCAGTACTTC. Encoded protein: CASSWRDREMSYEQYF.

The genes are TRBV6-5 and TRBJ1-1; the D is unclear. CDR1 is MNHEY and CDR2 is SVGAGI in the germline V gene. CDR3 length equals 13 residues. The ends were cut back, 7 bases at V and 5 bases at J, with 14 bases in the middle. The CDR3 coding sequence is TGTGCCAGCACCAAGCTCCGATGGACTGAAGCTTTCTTT. Residues: CASTKLRWTEAFF.

This chain connects TRBV6-6 to TRBJ1-1; no clear D gene. Germline V CDR1 and CDR2: MNHNY, SVGAGI (reference sequence). V was cut by 5 bases and J by 0 bases, with 16 bases left in between. The CDR3 sequence is 16 residues long. The CDR3 bases are TGTGCCAGCAGTAAATCGACGGGAACCATGAACACTGAAGCTTTCTTT. Encoded protein: CASSKSTGTMNTEAFF.

J is TRBJ1-2 and V is TRBV11-3; D remains unclear. Germline CDR1 reads SGHNT; CDR2 reads YENEEA. V gave up 5 bases and J gave up 2 bases, with 15 bases separating them. The CDR3 is 15 residues long. The CDR3 DNA reads as TGTGCCAGCAGCCCAACCGCGGACTGGAACTATGGCTACACCTTC. It codes for CASSPTADWNYGYTF. Together with reference TRBV11-3 and TRBJ1-2, the CDR3 gives the full variable domain: EAGVVQSPRYKIIEKKQPVAFWCNPISGHNTLYWYLQNLGQGPELLIRYENEEAVDDSQLPKDRFSAERLKGVDSTLKIQPAELGDSAVYLCASSPTADWNYGYTFGSGTRLTVV.

V gene TRBV30 combines with J gene TRBJ1-5, with a weak D call TRBD1 (5 bases). Germline V gene sequence: CDR1 GTSNPN, CDR2 SVGIG (reference sequence). There are 14 residues in the CDR3. V was pared by 0 bases and J by 0 bases, with 6 bases between. CDR3 in amino acids: CAWSVTDSNQPQHF. In DNA, the CDR3 is TGTGCCTGGAGTGTGACAGATAGCAATCAGCCCCAGCATTTT.

The chain employs TRBV19 and TRBJ1-5; D unresolved. The CDR3 extends over 14 amino acids. The germline CDR1 and CDR2 sequences are LNHDA and SQIVND (reference sequence). Trimming stripped 6 bases from V and 2 bases from J, with 11 bases between. Here the CDR3 reads CASSPMSGNQPQHF. Here the CDR3 DNA reads TGTGCCAGTAGCCCGATGAGTGGCAATCAGCCCCAGCATTTT.

The chain employs TRBV5-1 and TRBJ2-2; 7 nucleotides agree with TRBD1. J was trimmed by 0 bases and V by 3 bases; bases with no gene match: 2. This CDR3 is 15 amino acids long. The germline gives CDR1 SGHRS, CDR2 YFSETQ. The DNA for the CDR3 is TGCGCCAGCAGCTCAACAGGGGCGAACACCGGGGAGCTGTTTTTT. It codes for CASSSTGANTGELFF.

The chain employs TRBV7-9 and TRBJ2-5; the match to TRBD2 covers 8 bases. Trimming took 4 bases from V and 5 from J; bases not matched to a gene: 6. The CDR3 runs 14 residues. Germline loops: CDR1 SEHNR, CDR2 FQNEAQ (reference sequence). This chain's CDR3 is CASSSRGARETQYF. The CDR3 nucleotides read TGTGCCAGCAGCTCGCGGGGGGCCAGGGAGACCCAGTACTTC.

The CDR3 sequence is CASSFASGGGYEQYF. The CDR3 bases are TGTGCCAGCAGTTTCGCGTCAGGGGGCGGTTACGAGCAGTACTTC. The V and J genes are TRBV27 and TRBJ2-5; 8 bases align to TRBD1. Gene TRBJ2-7 matches the end of the DNA better, so the J call may be wrong. The CDR3 is 15 residues long. CDR1 is MNHEY and CDR2 is SMNVEV in the germline V gene (reference sequence).

This clone was counted once. The chain employs TRBV30 and TRBJ1-5; 11 nucleotides agree with TRBD1. CDR3 size: 14 residues. CDR1 and CDR2 from the germline V gene are GTSNPN and SVGIG (reference sequence). With 7 bases clipped from V and 0 bases from J, the junction kept 2 bases outside the gene matches. CDR3 sequence (DNA): TGTGCCTCGGGACAGGGGGATAGCAATCAGCCCCAGCATTTT. The encoded protein is CASGQGDSNQPQHF.